This T cell receptor beta chain was sequenced for a study of somatic mutations in cytotoxic T cells in rheumatoid arthritis. Overall study: Patients had approximately 31 ml EDTA blood drawn right after diagnosis, before any treatment.

General study results and limits: There were about an eighth of the roughly 60 patients in whom the largest CD8+ clone exceeded 20% of CD8+ cells. An age-related increase in CD8+ clonality was seen in rheumatoid arthritis patients but not in healthy controls.

On this clone: Its matching antigen is unknown.

Positive magnetic bead selection separated CD4+ and CD8+ cells, and flow cytometry confirmed purity. Generated by immunoSEQ multiplex PCR, the TCRdb table keeps only in-frame clones and is missing some. This table has approximately 19,000 clones, about 81% appearing once. The CDR3 runs to 16 residues. In germline, CDR1 is MNHEY, CDR2 SMNVEV (reference sequence). V was clipped by 6 bases and J by 4 bases; unmatched bases: 12. The chain employs TRBV27 and TRBJ2-1, with 7 bases that match TRBD1. This receptor was taken from an adult with rheumatoid arthritis. Input material: CD8+ T cells sorted from blood. Here the CDR3 reads CASRDGAGGQYNEQFF. The CDR3 DNA follows: TGTGCCAGCAGGGACGGGGCTGGGGGACAGTACAATGAGCAGTTCTTC.